This T cell receptor (beta chain) was profiled in a study of T cells in Graves' hyperthyroidism and ophthalmopathy. This clonotype has more than one count but fewer than ten. The antigen is undetermined. Pregnant or lactating patients were excluded, as were those with uncontrolled infection or other autoimmune disease. RNA transcripts yielded amplified TCR beta CDR3 regions. HTBI primers were the set used in a first-round RT-PCR of the TCR CDR3. Using its own MiXCR run on the multiplex PCR reads, TCRdb lists one record per CDR3 protein. The sample contains fewer than 500,000 distinct CDR3 sequences, around 15% of which appear only once. CDR3 length equals 16 residues. CDR1 is KGHDR and CDR2 is SFDVKD in the germline V gene. V was clipped by 6 bases and J by 4 bases; unmatched bases: 11. Study outcomes and limitations: For ophthalmopathy, model prediction preceded onset by a median roughly 6.2 months. Peripheral blood also featured most of the thyroid clonotypes expanded above 0.001.

What was sequenced was blood. The origin of this receptor is a woman in her 30s with Graves' ophthalmopathy. The rearrangement uses TRBV24-1 and TRBJ2-1, with TRBD2 matching 7 bases. Written as DNA, the CDR3 is TGTGCCACCAGTTTCATCGGGAGGTGGGGGTACAATGAGCAGTTCTTC. This encodes CATSFIGRWGYNEQFF.